This T cell receptor (beta chain) was recovered during a study of OX40 agonist ivuxolimab in advanced cancers. Study at large: Previous treatment with anti-PD-1, anti-PD-L1 or anti-CTLA-4 therapy was allowed; more than 35% had received some.

Here immunoSEQ multiplex PCR was the method, and the copy in TCRdb shows in-frame clones only, minus some. Among nearly 85,000 clones listed, 65% to 90% were seen once. Germline CDR1 GTSNPN, CDR2 SVGIG (reference sequence). CDR3 length equals 14 residues. V shed 0 bases and J shed 4 bases, with 12 bases lying between them. A note on this clone: Its antigen is undetermined.

Points from the study as a whole: CD8+ T cells were the subset that, on average, had more expanded clones than CD4+. The CD4+ and CD8+ T cells in the blood had expanded clonally by week 6 at 0.1 to 3.0 mg/kg.

This clonotype was sampled from an adult with an advanced solid tumor such as melanoma, head and neck, liver or kidney cancer. Sequenced here: CD4+ or CD8+ T cells sorted from blood, sampled in a trial of the OX40 agonist ivuxolimab. The chain employs TRBV30 and TRBJ1-2; D is possibly TRBD1 (5 bases). This CDR3 is CAWSVFAGGYGYTF. CDR3 nucleotides: TGTGCCTGGAGTGTTTTTGCGGGGGGCTATGGCTACACCTTC. The whole variable domain, filled in from reference TRBV30 and TRBJ1-2, reads SQTIHQWPATLVQPVGSPLSLECTVEGTSNPNLYWYRQAAGRGLQLLFYSVGIGQISSEVPQNLSASRPQDRQFILSSKKLLLSDSGFYLCAWSVFAGGYGYTFGSGTRLTVV.